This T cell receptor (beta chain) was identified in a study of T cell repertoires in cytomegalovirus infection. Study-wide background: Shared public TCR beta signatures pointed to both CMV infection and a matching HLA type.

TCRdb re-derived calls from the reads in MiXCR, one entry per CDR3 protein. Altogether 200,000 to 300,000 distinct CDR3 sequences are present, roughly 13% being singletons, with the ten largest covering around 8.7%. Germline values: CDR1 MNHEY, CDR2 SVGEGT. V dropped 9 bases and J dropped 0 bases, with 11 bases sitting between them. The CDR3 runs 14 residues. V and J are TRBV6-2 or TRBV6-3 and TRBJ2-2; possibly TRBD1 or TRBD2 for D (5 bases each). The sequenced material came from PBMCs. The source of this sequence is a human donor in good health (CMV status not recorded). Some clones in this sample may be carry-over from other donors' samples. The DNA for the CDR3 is TGTGCCAGTCGGGACCTAACGAACACCGGGGAGCTGTTTTTT. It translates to CASRDLTNTGELFF.